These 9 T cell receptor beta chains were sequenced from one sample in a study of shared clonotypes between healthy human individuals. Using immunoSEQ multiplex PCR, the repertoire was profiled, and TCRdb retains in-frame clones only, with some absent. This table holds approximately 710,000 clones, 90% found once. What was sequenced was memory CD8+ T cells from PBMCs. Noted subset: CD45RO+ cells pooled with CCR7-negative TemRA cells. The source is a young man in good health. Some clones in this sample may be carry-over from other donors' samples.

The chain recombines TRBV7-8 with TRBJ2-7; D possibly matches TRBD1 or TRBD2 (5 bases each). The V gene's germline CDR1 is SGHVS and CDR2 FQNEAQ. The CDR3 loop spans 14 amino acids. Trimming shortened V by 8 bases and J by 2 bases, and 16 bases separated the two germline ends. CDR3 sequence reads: CASGTGAETYEQYF. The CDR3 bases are TGTGCCAGCGGCACCGGGGCAGAAACCTACGAGCAGTACTTC.

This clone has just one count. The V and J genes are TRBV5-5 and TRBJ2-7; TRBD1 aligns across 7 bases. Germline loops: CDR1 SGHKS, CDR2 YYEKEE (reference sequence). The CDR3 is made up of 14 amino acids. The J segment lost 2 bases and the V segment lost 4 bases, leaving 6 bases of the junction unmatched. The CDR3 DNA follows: TGTGCCAGCAGCCCTCCGGGACAGCCCTACGAGCAGTACTTC. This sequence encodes CASSPPGQPYEQYF.

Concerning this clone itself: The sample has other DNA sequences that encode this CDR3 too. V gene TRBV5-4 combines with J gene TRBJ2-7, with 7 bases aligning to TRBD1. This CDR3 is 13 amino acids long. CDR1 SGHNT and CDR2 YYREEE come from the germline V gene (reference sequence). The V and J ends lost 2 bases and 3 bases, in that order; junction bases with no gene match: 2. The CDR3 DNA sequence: TGTGCCAGCAGCTTCCGGGACAGCTACGAGCAGTACTTC. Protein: CASSFRDSYEQYF. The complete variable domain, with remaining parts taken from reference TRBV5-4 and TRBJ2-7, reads ETGVTQSPTHLIKTRGQQVTLRCSSQSGHNTVSWYQQALGQGPQFIFQYYREEENGRGNFPPRFSGLQFPNYSSELNVNALELDDSALYLCASSFRDSYEQYFGPGTRLTVT.

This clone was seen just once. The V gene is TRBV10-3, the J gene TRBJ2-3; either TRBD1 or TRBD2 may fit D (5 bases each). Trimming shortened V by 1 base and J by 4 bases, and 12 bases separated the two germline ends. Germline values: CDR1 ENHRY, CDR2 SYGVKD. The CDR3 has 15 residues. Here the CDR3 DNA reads TGTGCCATCAGTGAGTGGGGACGCCCCGCAGATACGCAGTATTTT. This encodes CAISEWGRPADTQYF.

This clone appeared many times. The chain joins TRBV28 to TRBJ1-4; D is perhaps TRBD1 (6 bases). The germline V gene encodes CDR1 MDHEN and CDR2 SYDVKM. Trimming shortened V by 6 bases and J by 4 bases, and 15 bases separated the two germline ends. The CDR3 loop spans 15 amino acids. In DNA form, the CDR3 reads TGTGCCAGCAGCTTGACAGGAGAAATTAATGAAAAACTGTTTTTT. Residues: CASSLTGEINEKLFF.

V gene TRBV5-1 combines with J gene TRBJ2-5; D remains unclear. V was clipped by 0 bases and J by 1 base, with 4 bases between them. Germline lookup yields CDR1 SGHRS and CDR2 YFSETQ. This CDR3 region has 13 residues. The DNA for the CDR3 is TGCGCCAGCAGCTTGGGCACCCAAGAGACCCAGTACTTC. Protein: CASSLGTQETQYF. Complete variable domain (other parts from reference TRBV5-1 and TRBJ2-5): KAGVTQTPRYLIKTRGQQVTLSCSPISGHRSVSWYQQTPGQGLQFLFEYFSETQRNKGNFPGRFSGRQFSNSRSEMNVSTLELGDSALYLCASSLGTQETQYFGPGTRLLVL.

The chain's CDR3 is CATSGGLGGNEQFF. The CDR3 DNA reads as TGTGCCACCAGCGGGGGACTCGGGGGCAATGAGCAGTTCTTC. The chain couples TRBV15 to TRBJ2-1, with a tentative D call TRBD2 (6 bases). The V and J ends lost 5 bases and 6 bases respectively, with 14 bases between them. The CDR3 covers 14 residues. Germline V gene sequence: CDR1 LNHNV, CDR2 YYDKDF (reference sequence). The whole variable domain, filled in from reference TRBV15 and TRBJ2-1, reads DAMVIQNPRYQVTQFGKPVTLSCSQTLNHNVMYWYQQKSSQAPKLLFHYYDKDFNNEADTPDNFQSRRPNTSFCFLDIRSPGLGDTAMYLCATSGGLGGNEQFFGPGTRLTVL.

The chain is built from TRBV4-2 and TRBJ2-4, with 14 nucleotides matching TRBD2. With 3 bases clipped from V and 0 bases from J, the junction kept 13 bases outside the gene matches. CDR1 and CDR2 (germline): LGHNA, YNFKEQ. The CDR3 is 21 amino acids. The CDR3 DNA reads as TGTGCCAGCAGCCACGCTCGCCTGACTAGCGGGAGGGTTACAGCCAAAAACATTCAGTACTTC. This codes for CASSHARLTSGRVTAKNIQYF.

CDR3 sequence: CATPGLRVNEQFF. As DNA, the CDR3 is TGTGCCACACCGGGCCTTCGGGTCAATGAGCAGTTCTTC. The chain uses TRBV2 and TRBJ2-1, with unresolved D. Trimming pared 10 bases from V and 6 bases from J, leaving 16 bases between. Germline CDR1 reads SNHLY; CDR2 reads FYNNEI. The CDR3 length is 13 residues.